These T cell receptor beta chains were read from a single sample in a study of CD8 T cells in ankylosing spondylitis. TCRdb ran MiXCR on the 5' RACE reads and lists one entry per CDR3 protein. The table has around 25,000 distinct CDR3 sequences, 17% seen once; the top ten hold 25% to 30%. Input material: blood. All receptors come from a male donor with ankylosing spondylitis or in good health (not recorded which). The CDR3 runs from the conserved cysteine through the conserved F or W. Fields, in order: clone size, V gene, D gene, J gene, CDR3 DNA, CDR3 protein. D genes are given only for firm matches. Only part of the rows carry a size: once, few, many, or a class if the clone is expanded.

>many|TRBV12-3/TRBV12-4|-|TRBJ1-3
TGTGCCACGGGGGGGAGACCAGGTGGAAACACCATATATTTT
CATGGRPGGNTIYF
>-|TRBV12-5|-|TRBJ2-3
TGTGCTAGTGGTTTGGCGCAGGGGTTTGCCACAGATACGCAGTATTTT
CASGLAQGFATDTQYF
>few|TRBV4-3|-|TRBJ1-5
TGCGCCAGCAGCCAAGTGGTGAGCAATCAGCCCCAGCATTTT
CASSQVVSNQPQHF
>-|TRBV29-1|TRBD2|TRBJ2-5
TGCAGCGTTGAAGTCCCACTAGCGGAGACCCAGTACTTC
CSVEVPLAETQYF
>many|TRBV7-3|TRBD1|TRBJ2-3
TGTGCCAGCAGTTCGACAGGGGGGTCGGATACGCAGTATTTT
CASSSTGGSDTQYF
>medium-sized|TRBV10-3|-|TRBJ2-3
TGTGCCATCAGTGATACATTCCGGGACCGCAGGGGAGATACGCAGTATTTT
CAISDTFRDRRGDTQYF
>many|TRBV7-2|TRBD1|TRBJ2-1
TGTGCCAGCAGATTGGACAGGGCCTACAATGAGCAGTTCTTC
CASRLDRAYNEQFF
>few|TRBV28|TRBD1|TRBJ2-7
TGTGCCACCCAAGGGCAGGGGGACGAGCAGTACTTC
CATQGQGDEQYF
>many|TRBV13|TRBD1|TRBJ1-2
TGTGCCAGCAGCTTAGACAGGGGACCCTATGGCTACACCTTC
CASSLDRGPYGYTF
>few|TRBV20-1|TRBD2|TRBJ2-1
TGCAGTGCTGATCTCGCGGGGGGGCGGGATGAGCAGTTCTTC
CSADLAGGRDEQFF
>few|TRBV7-9|-|TRBJ2-7
TGTGCCAGCAGCTCGGTCCGCAGTTTCAACGAGCAGTACTTC
CASSSVRSFNEQYF
>many|TRBV7-3|-|TRBJ2-3
TGTGCCAGCAGCCAAACGAGGGAAGATACGCAGTATTTT
CASSQTREDTQYF
>many|TRBV5-1|-|TRBJ2-3
TGCGCCAGCAGGGAGGACAGCTCAGATACGCAGTATTTT
CASREDSSDTQYF
>medium-sized|TRBV2|-|TRBJ2-3
TGTGCCAGCAGTGTAGGGTCGGATACGCAGTATTTT
CASSVGSDTQYF
>-|TRBV28|TRBD1|TRBJ1-1
TGTGCCAGCAGTTCGGAGGGGGCGGTGGCGAACACTGAAGCTTTCTTT
CASSSEGAVANTEAFF
>-|TRBV27|-|TRBJ2-3
TGTGCCAGCAGTTTCGACCCCGGCTATGTAGATACGCAGTATTTT
CASSFDPGYVDTQYF
>-|TRBV6-6|-|TRBJ1-1
TGTGCCAGCAGTTTCCCCCGGCAGGTGGGCACTGAAGCTTTCTTT
CASSFPRQVGTEAFF
>many|TRBV7-3|TRBD2|TRBJ2-1
TGTGCCAGCAGCTCTAGCGGTACCTACAATGAGCAGTTCTTC
CASSSSGTYNEQFF
>-|TRBV7-2|-|TRBJ2-1
TGTGCCAGCAGCTCAAGGACTCAAGGAGGTGGCAATGAGCAGTTCTTC
CASSSRTQGGGNEQFF
>few|TRBV12-3/TRBV12-4|TRBD1|TRBJ1-1
TGTGCCAGCACTCTCACAGGGGCGAACACTGAAGCTTTCTTT
CASTLTGANTEAFF
>many|TRBV7-2|TRBD2|TRBJ2-5
TGTGCCAGCAGCTCCCAGGGCGGGGGGTTGGAGACCCAGTACTTC
CASSSQGGGLETQYF
>many|TRBV27|-|TRBJ1-5
TGTGCCAGCAGTGCCCCACAGGGAAATAGCAATCAGCCCCAGCATTTT
CASSAPQGNSNQPQHF
>medium-sized|TRBV10-3|TRBD2|TRBJ2-1
TGTGCCATCAGTGAGCAGGGACTAGCGGAATACAATGAGCAGTTCTTC
CAISEQGLAEYNEQFF
>-|TRBV5-1|-|TRBJ2-3
TGCGCCAGCAGGTCCAGGAGGGGGAGCACAGATACGCAGTATTTT
CASRSRRGSTDTQYF
>-|TRBV12-3/TRBV12-4|TRBD1|TRBJ1-2
TGTGCCAGCAGTTTGCCACGACAGGGGTCGGACGGCTACACCTTC
CASSLPRQGSDGYTF
>-|TRBV6-2/TRBV6-3|-|TRBJ2-1
TGTGCCACTTCCCGGGGAGCGTGGGGGTCCAATGAGCAGTTCTTC
CATSRGAWGSNEQFF
>few|TRBV5-1|-|TRBJ1-1
TGCGCCAGCAGCTCCACCATGAACACTGAAGCTTTCTTT
CASSSTMNTEAFF
>-|TRBV6-2/TRBV6-3|TRBD1|TRBJ2-1
TGTGCCAGCAGTACCGACAGGGTTGGGGGCCAAGGTGAGCAGTTCTTC
CASSTDRVGGQGEQFF
>-|TRBV5-4|-|TRBJ2-2
TGTGCCAGCAGCTTGGGGCCAGGGCCATCGAACACCGGGGAGCTGTTTTTT
CASSLGPGPSNTGELFF
>few|TRBV20-1|TRBD2|TRBJ2-5
TGCAGTGCCTTAAAGCGGGAGGGCCCTTTGAGCACCCAGTACTTC
CSALKREGPLSTQYF
>few|TRBV12-3/TRBV12-4|-|TRBJ1-5
TGTGCCAGCAGTTTAAGAGGACCCAATCAGCCCCAGCATTTT
CASSLRGPNQPQHF
>many|TRBV29-1|TRBD1|TRBJ1-5
TGCAGCGTTGCCACGACAGGGAATCAGCCCCAGCATTTT
CSVATTGNQPQHF
>many|TRBV4-3|-|TRBJ2-2
TGCGCCAGCAGCCAGCTCAACACCGGGGAGCTGTTTTTT
CASSQLNTGELFF
>-|TRBV20-1|-|TRBJ2-3
TGCAGTGCTGAAGCCCCGGGACATACCACAGATACGCAGTATTTT
CSAEAPGHTTDTQYF
>many|TRBV5-5|-|TRBJ2-5
TGTGCCAGCAGCGGCTCTATGGGGAAAGAGACCCAGTACTTC
CASSGSMGKETQYF
>many|TRBV2|-|TRBJ2-3
TGTGCCAGCATTCGATCGGGGTTCGGCACAGATACGCAGTATTTT
CASIRSGFGTDTQYF
>-|TRBV5-1|TRBD1|TRBJ2-2
TGCGCCAGCAGCTGGACAGGGGTCGGCACCGGGGAGCTGTTTTTT
CASSWTGVGTGELFF
>few|TRBV10-3|-|TRBJ2-2
TGTGCCATCAGCTATAGGACGGAATTCACCGGGGAGCTGTTTTTT
CAISYRTEFTGELFF
>-|TRBV7-9|TRBD1|TRBJ1-4
TGTGCCAGCAGCCCGACCGGGACAGGGACTGAAAAACTGTTTTTT
CASSPTGTGTEKLFF
>many|TRBV5-5|-|TRBJ1-2
TGTGCCAGCAGCTTGGAGGGGCAGTACAACTATGGCTACACCTTC
CASSLEGQYNYGYTF